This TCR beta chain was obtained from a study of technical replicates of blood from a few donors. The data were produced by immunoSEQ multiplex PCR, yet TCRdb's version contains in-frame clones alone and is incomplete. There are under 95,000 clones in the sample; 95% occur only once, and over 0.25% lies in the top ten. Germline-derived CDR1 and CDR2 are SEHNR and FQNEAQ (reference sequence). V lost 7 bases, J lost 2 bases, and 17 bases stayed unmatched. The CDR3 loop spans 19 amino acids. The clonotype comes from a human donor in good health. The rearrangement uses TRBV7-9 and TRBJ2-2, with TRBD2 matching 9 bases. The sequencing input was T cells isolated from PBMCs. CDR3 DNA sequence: TGTGCCAGCACCCCCCGGTCAGGTAGCGGGAGAGGAAACACCGGGGAGCTGTTTTTT. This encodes CASTPRSGSGRGNTGELFF.